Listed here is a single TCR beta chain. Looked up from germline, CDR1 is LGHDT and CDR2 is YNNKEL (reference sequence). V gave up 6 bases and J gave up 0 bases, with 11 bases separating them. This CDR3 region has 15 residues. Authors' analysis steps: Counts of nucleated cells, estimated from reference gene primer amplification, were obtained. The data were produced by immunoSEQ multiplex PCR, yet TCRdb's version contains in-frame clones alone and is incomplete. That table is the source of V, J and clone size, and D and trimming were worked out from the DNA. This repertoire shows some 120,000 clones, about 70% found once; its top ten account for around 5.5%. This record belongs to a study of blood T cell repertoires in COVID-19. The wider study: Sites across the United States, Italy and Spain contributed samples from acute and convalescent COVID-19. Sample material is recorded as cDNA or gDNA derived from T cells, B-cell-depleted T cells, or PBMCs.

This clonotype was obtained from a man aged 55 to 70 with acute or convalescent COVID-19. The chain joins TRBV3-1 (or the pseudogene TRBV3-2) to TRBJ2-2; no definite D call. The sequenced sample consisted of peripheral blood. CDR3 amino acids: CASRPWATNTGELFF. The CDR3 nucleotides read TGTGCCAGCAGACCGTGGGCGACGAACACCGGGGAGCTGTTTTTT.